This T cell receptor beta chain was sequenced for a study of blood T cell repertoires in COVID-19. On the study more broadly: Acute-phase and convalescent COVID-19 samples originated in the United States, Italy and Spain. In each case, the material was cDNA or gDNA derived from T cells, B-cell-depleted T cells, or PBMCs.

Source study methods: For nucleated cells, counts were estimated from reference gene primer amplification. The data were produced by immunoSEQ multiplex PCR, yet TCRdb's version contains in-frame clones alone and is incomplete. D and trimming come from the DNA, and the V and J calls and clone size come from that table. The sample shows more than 120,000 clones, approximately 89% of them seen only once. The sample holds one count of this clone. This clonotype was obtained from a human donor in a cohort sampled during active COVID-19. The specimen was peripheral blood.

The CDR3 is CASQRQGNTDTQYF. The CDR3 DNA sequence: TGTGCCAGCCAACGTCAGGGCAACACAGATACGCAGTATTTT. This sequence joins TRBV18 and TRBJ2-3; D may be TRBD1 (5 bases). V was trimmed by 8 bases and J by 2 bases, leaving 14 bases between them. Germline-derived CDR1 and CDR2 are KGHSH and LQKENI. The length of the CDR3 is 14 residues.